One and the same sample provided the 19 T cell receptor beta chains below, sequenced in a study of blood T cell repertoires in COVID-19. Only in-frame clones appear in the TCRdb table, and some are missing; sequencing was by immunoSEQ multiplex PCR. The table lists about 280,000 clones, approximately 80% of them singletons. The material sequenced was PBMCs or T cells enriched from blood (not recorded which). Receptors were obtained from a man in his forties or fifties who had been exposed to COVID-19.

This clone was seen only a few times. This chain connects TRBV9 to TRBJ1-1, with D possibly TRBD1 on 5 matching bases. This CDR3 has 14 amino acids. Germline V lookup: CDR1 SGDLS, CDR2 YYNGEE. V was clipped by 0 bases and J by 4 bases, with 10 bases between them. The chain's CDR3 is CASSVGAQATEAFF. Here the CDR3 DNA reads TGTGCCAGCAGCGTAGGGGCACAGGCCACTGAAGCTTTCTTT.

This clone was detected only once. The chain carries TRBV29-1 and TRBJ2-7; no clear D gene. The CDR3 is made up of 13 amino acids. The V end lost 7 bases, the J end lost 4 bases, and 17 bases lay between the germline ends. From germline, CDR1 is SQVTM and CDR2 ANQGSEA. CDR3 in amino acids: CSAIIFGSYEQYF. The DNA for the CDR3 is TGCAGCGCCATTATTTTCGGGTCTTACGAGCAGTACTTC.

The chain links TRBV6-5 to TRBJ2-6; D might be TRBD2 (6 bases). The CDR3 has 16 amino acids. The V and J ends lost 2 bases and 2 bases respectively, with 10 bases between them. Germline CDR1 reads MNHEY; CDR2 reads SVGAGI. The CDR3 reads CASSYLRGTGANVLTF. CDR3 nucleotides: TGTGCCAGCAGTTACCTACGGGGGACTGGGGCCAACGTCCTGACTTTC.

This sequence joins TRBV6-5 and TRBJ2-3, with 12 bases that match TRBD2. V lost 6 bases, J lost 3 bases, and 4 bases stayed unmatched. Germline V gene data show CDR1 as MNHEY and CDR2 as SVGAGI. CDR3 length: 15 amino acids. The CDR3 loop reads CASRRLAGETDTQYF. DNA of the CDR3: TGTGCCAGCAGAAGACTAGCGGGGGAGACAGATACGCAGTATTTT.

This chain links TRBV10-3 with TRBJ2-7; 8 bases fit TRBD2. Germline-derived CDR1 and CDR2 are ENHRY and SYGVKD. V lost 5 bases, J lost 5 bases, and 8 bases stayed unmatched. This CDR3 comprises 14 residues. The CDR3 loop reads CAISNSGGTNEQYF. The CDR3 DNA is TGTGCCATCAGTAACTCGGGGGGGACTAACGAGCAGTACTTC.

This sequence joins TRBV5-5 and TRBJ2-7; 8 nucleotides agree with TRBD1. The V and J ends lost 4 bases and 3 bases, in that order; junction bases with no gene match: 12. The CDR3 has 16 amino acids. CDR1 is SGHKS and CDR2 is YYEKEE in the germline V gene (reference sequence). The CDR3 DNA reads TGTGCCAGCAGCCGTGATTTGACAGGGGCAATCTACGAGCAGTACTTC. Translation gives CASSRDLTGAIYEQYF.

This chain connects TRBV7-9 to TRBJ1-6, with D uncertain. The ends were cut back, 1 base at V and 9 bases at J, with 10 bases in the middle. The length of the CDR3 is 14 residues. Germline loops: CDR1 SEHNR, CDR2 FQNEAQ (reference sequence). The CDR3 protein is CASSLEEGASPLHF. Written as DNA, the CDR3 is TGTGCCAGCAGCTTAGAAGAGGGCGCTTCACCCCTCCACTTT. The variable domain in full, with the rest retrieved from reference TRBV7-9 and TRBJ1-6, is DTGVSQNPRHKITKRGQNVTFRCDPISEHNRLYWYRQTLGQGPEFLTYFQNEAQLEKSRLLSDRFSAERPKGSFSTLEIQRTEQGDSAMYLCASSLEEGASPLHFGNGTRLTVT.

The chain carries TRBV5-4 and TRBJ2-2; 9 bases match TRBD2. Looked up from germline, CDR1 is SGHNT and CDR2 is YYREEE (reference sequence). The CDR3 is made up of 15 amino acids. V dropped 4 bases and J dropped 3; count of bases not matched to a gene: 4. CDR3 in amino acids: CASSPGTSHTGELFF. DNA of the CDR3: TGTGCCAGCAGCCCCGGGACTAGCCACACCGGGGAGCTGTTTTTT.

This clone was recorded a few times. V is TRBV6-5 and J is TRBJ2-3, with D unclear. The CDR3 has 13 residues. The ends were cut back, 7 bases at V and 2 bases at J, with 10 bases in the middle. Germline lookup yields CDR1 MNHEY and CDR2 SVGAGI. The CDR3 loop is CASMDSFTDTQYF. The CDR3 region has the DNA TGTGCCAGCATGGATAGCTTCACAGATACGCAGTATTTT.

This rearrangement joins TRBV6-5 to TRBJ1-2; D is perhaps TRBD1 (6 bases). CDR3 length: 13 residues. Between the trimmed V and J ends, which lost 7 bases and 4 bases, there was a span of 13 bases. Looked up from germline, CDR1 is MNHEY and CDR2 is SVGAGI. CDR3 DNA: TGTGCCAGCAATCCGGACAGTATCTATGGCTACACCTTC. Its translation is CASNPDSIYGYTF.

Comment on this clone: An end of the junction differs from the germline gene, which may be a read error. This chain uses TRBV11-2 with TRBJ2-7; D ambiguous. The CDR3 sequence is 13 residues long. CDR1 is SGHAT and CDR2 is FQNNGV in the germline V gene. The CDR3 loop reads CASSLILSPFLHF. In nucleotides, the CDR3 is TGTGCCAGCAGCTTAATTCTATCTCCCTTTTTGCACTTC.

V usage is TRBV20-1 and J usage is TRBJ2-5, with D perhaps TRBD1 (6 bases). The germline CDR1 and CDR2 sequences are DFQATT and SNEGSKA (reference sequence). The CDR3 contains 11 residues. This CDR3 is CRGRGRCRKYF. The CDR3 coding sequence is TGCAGAGGCAGGGGCCGGTGCCGAAAGTACTTC.

As for this clone: A junction boundary mismatches the germline segment, possibly from a read error. This chain links TRBV6-5 with TRBJ2-5, with 7 bases fitting TRBD1. The CDR3 loop spans 14 amino acids. CDR1 and CDR2 (germline): MNHEY, SVGAGI. CDR3 region: CASSYLTGRETQYF. The CDR3 nucleotides are TGTGCCAGCAGCTACTTGACAGGGAGAGAGACCCAGTACTTC.

The CDR3 DNA is TGTGCCAGCAGTTTCGGACTAGCTGGGACCAATGAGCAGTTCTTC. This translates into CASSFGLAGTNEQFF. The chain employs TRBV27 and TRBJ2-1; 8 bases align to TRBD2. CDR1 is MNHEY, CDR2 SMNVEV, per germline (reference sequence). This CDR3 has 15 residues. V lost 3 bases and J lost 6; bases outside the gene matches: 7.

The V and J genes are TRBV7-9 and TRBJ2-6, with 10 bases identical to TRBD2. Germline trimming cut 3 bases from V and 2 bases from J; bases unmatched to any gene: 1. From germline, CDR1 is SEHNR and CDR2 FQNEAQ (reference sequence). CDR3 length: 16 residues. The CDR3 sequence is CASSFLAGAGANVLTF. CDR3 DNA: TGTGCCAGCAGCTTTCTAGCGGGAGCTGGGGCCAACGTCCTGACTTTC.

A few counts support this clone. The V and J genes are TRBV6-6 and TRBJ2-1; 12 nucleotides line up with TRBD2. The CDR3 length is 16 residues. The germline gives CDR1 MNHNY, CDR2 SVGAGI (reference sequence). V shed 5 bases, J shed 8 bases, and the junction held 10 bases outside the gene matches. This CDR3 is CASSRIGLAGSYEQFF. The CDR3 nucleotides are TGTGCCAGCAGTCGAATTGGACTAGCGGGAAGCTATGAGCAGTTCTTC.

The chain has TRBV18 and TRBJ1-1; D may be TRBD1 (6 bases). Germline V CDR1 and CDR2: KGHSH, LQKENI. V was pared by 1 base and J by 5 bases, with 14 bases between. This CDR3 region has 15 residues. The CDR3 here is CASSPRGDRRTEAFF. Written as DNA, the CDR3 is TGTGCCAGCTCACCACGGGGCGACAGGAGGACTGAAGCTTTCTTT.

The gene calls are TRBV5-5 and TRBJ2-1; tentative D call: TRBD2 (5 bases). The length of the CDR3 is 13 residues. Trimming pared 0 bases from V and 10 bases from J, leaving 11 bases between. Germline V lookup: CDR1 SGHKS, CDR2 YYEKEE (reference sequence). Here the CDR3 reads CASSLVGSAEQFF. DNA of the CDR3: TGTGCCAGCAGCTTGGTGGGTAGCGCAGAGCAGTTCTTC.

The J gene is TRBJ2-3, the V gene TRBV13; D is perhaps TRBD2 (6 bases). V gave up 2 bases and J gave up 4 bases, with 10 bases separating them. Germline V gene sequence: CDR1 PRHDT, CDR2 FYEKMQ (reference sequence). The length of the CDR3 is 14 residues. DNA of the CDR3: TGTGCCAGCAGCTTACAGAGGAGGGCAGATACGCAGTATTTT. Translation: CASSLQRRADTQYF.